The clone carrying this TCR beta chain was observed many times. What it recognizes is unknown. TCRdb passed the 5' RACE reads through MiXCR, listing each CDR3 protein once. The data contain about 250,000 distinct CDR3 sequences, approximately 8.4% of them singletons. The sample comes from a study of CD8 T cells in ankylosing spondylitis. The study, taken as a whole, reports: Ankylosing spondylitis blood seemed to carry a telltale TCR beta motif made of under ten highly homologous variants. It was reported that disease-linked clones were significantly enriched in matched ankylosing spondylitis synovial fluid.

CDR3 length: 13 residues. Germline V CDR1 and CDR2: LGHNA, YNFKEQ. Trimming cost V 2 bases and J 9 bases, with 11 bases left between them. Material: blood, either unsorted or a sorted T cell fraction (not recorded which). This sequence originates from a female donor with ankylosing spondylitis or in good health (not recorded which). The chain recombines TRBV4-2 with TRBJ2-1, with a possible D match to TRBD2 (6 bases). In DNA, the CDR3 is TGTGCCAGCAGCCAACCCCACGGGGGTGAGCAGTTCTTC. Its protein is CASSQPHGGEQFF.